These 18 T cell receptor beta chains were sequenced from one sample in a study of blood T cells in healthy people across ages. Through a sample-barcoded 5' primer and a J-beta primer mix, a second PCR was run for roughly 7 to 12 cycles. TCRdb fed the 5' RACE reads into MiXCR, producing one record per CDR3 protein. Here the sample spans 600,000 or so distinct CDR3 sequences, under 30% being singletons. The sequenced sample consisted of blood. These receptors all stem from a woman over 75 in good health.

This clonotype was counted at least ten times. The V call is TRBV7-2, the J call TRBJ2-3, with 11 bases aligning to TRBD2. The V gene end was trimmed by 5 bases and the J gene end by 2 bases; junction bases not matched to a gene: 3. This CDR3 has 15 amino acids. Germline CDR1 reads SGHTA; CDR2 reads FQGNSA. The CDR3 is CASSASGGPTDTQYF. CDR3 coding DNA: TGTGCCAGCAGCGCTAGCGGGGGGCCCACAGATACGCAGTATTTT.

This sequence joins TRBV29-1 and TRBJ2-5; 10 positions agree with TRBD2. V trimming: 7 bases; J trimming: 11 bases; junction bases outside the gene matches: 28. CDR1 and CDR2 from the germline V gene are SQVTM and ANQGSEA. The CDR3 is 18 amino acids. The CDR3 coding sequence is TGCAGCGCTGTCCCATCAAGCGGGGGGGCCGGTTATTTGGGTGAGCAGTACTTC. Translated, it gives CSAVPSSGGAGYLGEQYF.

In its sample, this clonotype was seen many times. The CDR3 loop reads CASSLTATRVDTQYF. The CDR3 bases are TGTGCCAGCAGCTTAACGGCTACTAGGGTGGATACGCAGTATTTT. The chain is built from TRBV7-3 and TRBJ2-3; tentative D call: TRBD2 (5 bases). The CDR3 is 15 amino acids. CDR1 is SGHTA, CDR2 FQGTGA, per germline. Deletions cut 0 bases from V and 6 bases from J, with 13 bases between.

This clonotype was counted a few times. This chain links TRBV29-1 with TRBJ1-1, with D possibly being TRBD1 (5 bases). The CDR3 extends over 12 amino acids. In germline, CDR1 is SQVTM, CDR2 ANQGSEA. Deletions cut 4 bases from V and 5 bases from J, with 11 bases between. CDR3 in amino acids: CSVGGLGTEAFF. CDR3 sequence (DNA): TGCAGCGTTGGGGGCCTGGGGACTGAAGCTTTCTTT.

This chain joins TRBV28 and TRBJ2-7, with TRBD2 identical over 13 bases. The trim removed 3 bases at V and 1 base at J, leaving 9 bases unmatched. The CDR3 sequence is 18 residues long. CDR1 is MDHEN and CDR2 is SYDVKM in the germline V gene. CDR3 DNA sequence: TGTGCCAGCAGTTTTATAGGACTAGCGGGGGCGGGGTCCTACGAGCAGTACTTC. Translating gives CASSFIGLAGAGSYEQYF.

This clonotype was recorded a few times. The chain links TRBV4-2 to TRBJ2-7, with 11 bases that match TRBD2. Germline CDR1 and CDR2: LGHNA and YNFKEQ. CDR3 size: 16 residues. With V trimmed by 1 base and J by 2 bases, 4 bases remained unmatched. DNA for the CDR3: TGTGCCAGCAGCCAAGTGGAGACTAGCGGGGCCTACGAGCAGTACTTC. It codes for CASSQVETSGAYEQYF.

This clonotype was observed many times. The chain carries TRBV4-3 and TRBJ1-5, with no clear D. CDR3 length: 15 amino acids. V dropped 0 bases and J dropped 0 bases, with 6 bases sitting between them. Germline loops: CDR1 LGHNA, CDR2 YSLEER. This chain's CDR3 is CASSQEVHSNQPQHF. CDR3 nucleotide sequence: TGCGCCAGCAGCCAAGAGGTCCATAGCAATCAGCCCCAGCATTTT.

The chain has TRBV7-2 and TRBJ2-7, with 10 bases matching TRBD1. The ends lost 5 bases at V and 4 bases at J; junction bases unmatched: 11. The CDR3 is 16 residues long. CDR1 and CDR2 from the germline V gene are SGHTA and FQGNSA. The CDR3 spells CASSPRRTGGSYEQYF. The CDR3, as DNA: TGTGCCAGCAGCCCCCGGAGGACAGGGGGGTCGTACGAGCAGTACTTC. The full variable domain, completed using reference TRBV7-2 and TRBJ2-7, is GAGVSQSPSNKVTEKGKDVELRCDPISGHTALYWYRQSLGQGLEFLIYFQGNSAPDKSGLPSDRFSAERTGGSVSTLTIQRTQQEDSAVYLCASSPRRTGGSYEQYFGPGTRLTVT.

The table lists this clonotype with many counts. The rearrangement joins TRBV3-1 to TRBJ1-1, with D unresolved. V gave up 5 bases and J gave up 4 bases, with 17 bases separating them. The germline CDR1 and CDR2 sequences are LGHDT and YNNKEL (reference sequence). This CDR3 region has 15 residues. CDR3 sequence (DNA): TGTGCCAGCAGCTCCGGACCCCTCCTCGCCACTGAAGCTTTCTTT. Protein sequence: CASSSGPLLATEAFF.

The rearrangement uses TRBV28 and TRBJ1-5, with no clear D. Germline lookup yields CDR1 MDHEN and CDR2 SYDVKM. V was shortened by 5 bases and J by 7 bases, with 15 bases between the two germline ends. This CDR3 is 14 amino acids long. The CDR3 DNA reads TGTGCCAGCAGTACCGACATCGGAGGGCAGCCCCAGCATTTT. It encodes CASSTDIGGQPQHF.

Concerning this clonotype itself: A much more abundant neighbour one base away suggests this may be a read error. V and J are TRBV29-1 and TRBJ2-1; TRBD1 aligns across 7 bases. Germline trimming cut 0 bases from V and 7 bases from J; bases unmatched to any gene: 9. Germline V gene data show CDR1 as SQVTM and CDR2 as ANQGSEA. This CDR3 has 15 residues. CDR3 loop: CSVEDPRGTGNEQFF. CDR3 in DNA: TGCAGCGTTGAAGACCCCAGGGGGACCGGGAATGAGCAGTTCTTC.

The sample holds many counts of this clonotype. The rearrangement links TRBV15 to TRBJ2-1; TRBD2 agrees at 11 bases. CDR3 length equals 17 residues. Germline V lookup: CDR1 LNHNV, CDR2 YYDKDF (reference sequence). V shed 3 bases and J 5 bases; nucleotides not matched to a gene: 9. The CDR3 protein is CATSRDSGLAGDNEQFF. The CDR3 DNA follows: TGTGCCACCAGCAGGGACTCTGGACTAGCGGGTGACAATGAGCAGTTCTTC.

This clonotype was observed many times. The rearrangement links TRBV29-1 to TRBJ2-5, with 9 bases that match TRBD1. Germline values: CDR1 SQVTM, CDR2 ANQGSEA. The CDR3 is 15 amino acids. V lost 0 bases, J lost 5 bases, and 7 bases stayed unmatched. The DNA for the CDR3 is TGCAGCGTTGAAGATACGGGGACAGGGTTGGAGACCCAGTACTTC. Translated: CSVEDTGTGLETQYF.

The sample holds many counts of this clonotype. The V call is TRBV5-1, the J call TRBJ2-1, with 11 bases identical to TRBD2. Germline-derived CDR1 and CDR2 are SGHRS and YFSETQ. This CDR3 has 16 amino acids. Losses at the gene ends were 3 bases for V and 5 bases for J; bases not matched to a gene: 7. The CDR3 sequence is CASSSRVAGGDNEQFF. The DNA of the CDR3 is TGCGCCAGCAGCTCCCGGGTAGCGGGGGGGGACAATGAGCAGTTCTTC.

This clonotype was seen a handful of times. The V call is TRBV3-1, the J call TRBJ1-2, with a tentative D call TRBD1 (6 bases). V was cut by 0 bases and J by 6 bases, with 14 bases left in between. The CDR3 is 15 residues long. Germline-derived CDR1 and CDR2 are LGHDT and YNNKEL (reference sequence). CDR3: CASSQDSRGEDGYTF. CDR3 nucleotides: TGTGCCAGCAGCCAAGATAGCAGGGGAGAGGATGGCTACACCTTC. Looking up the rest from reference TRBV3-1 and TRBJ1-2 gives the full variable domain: DTAVSQTPKYLVTQMGNDKSIKCEQNLGHDTMYWYKQDSKKFLKIMFSYNNKELIINETVPNRFSPKSPDKAHLNLHINSLELGDSAVYFCASSQDSRGEDGYTFGSGTRLTVV.

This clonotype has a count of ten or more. CDR3 residues: CASSPWGGQETQYF. CDR3 DNA: TGTGCCAGCAGTCCCTGGGGCGGCCAAGAGACCCAGTACTTC. The chain links TRBV27 to TRBJ2-5, with D possibly matching TRBD1 (5 bases). Germline V lookup: CDR1 MNHEY, CDR2 SMNVEV (reference sequence). The CDR3 extends over 14 amino acids. V shed 5 bases and J shed 1 base, with 11 bases lying between them.

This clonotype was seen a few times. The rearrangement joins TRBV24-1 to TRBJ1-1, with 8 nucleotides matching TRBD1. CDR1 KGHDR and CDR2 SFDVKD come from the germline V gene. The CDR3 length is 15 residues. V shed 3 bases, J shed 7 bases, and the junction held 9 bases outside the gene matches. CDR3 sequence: CATSDRGTGPDEAFF. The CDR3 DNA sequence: TGTGCCACCAGTGATCGCGGGACAGGTCCCGATGAAGCTTTCTTT.

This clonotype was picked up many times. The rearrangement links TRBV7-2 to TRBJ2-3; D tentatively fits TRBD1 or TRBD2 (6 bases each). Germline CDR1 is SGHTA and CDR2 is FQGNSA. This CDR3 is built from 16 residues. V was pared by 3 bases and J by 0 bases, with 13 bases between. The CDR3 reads CASSFYGGASTDTQYF. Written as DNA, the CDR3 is TGTGCCAGCAGCTTTTACGGGGGCGCTAGCACAGATACGCAGTATTTT.